This T cell receptor beta chain was sequenced for a study of CD8 T cells in Susac syndrome. V was trimmed by 3 bases and J by 5 bases, leaving 8 bases between them. Germline V gene sequence: CDR1 SEHNR, CDR2 FQNEAQ (reference sequence). This CDR3 contains 12 residues. The authors reverse transcribed roughly 0.5 to 1 ug RNA with random hexamers. One entry per CDR3 protein results from TCRdb running MiXCR on the immunoSEQ multiplex PCR reads. The table lists 65,000 to 75,000 distinct CDR3 sequences, around 95% of them singletons. The clonotype comes from a human donor in good health. The source material was CD8+ T cells from PBMCs. The chain uses TRBV7-9 and TRBJ2-7, with unresolved D. DNA of the CDR3: TGTGCCAGCAGCTTTCGCCCTGACGAGCAGTACTTC. It codes for CASSFRPDEQYF. The complete variable domain, with remaining parts taken from reference TRBV7-9 and TRBJ2-7, reads DTGVSQNPRHKITKRGQNVTFRCDPISEHNRLYWYRQTLGQGPEFLTYFQNEAQLEKSRLLSDRFSAERPKGSFSTLEIQRTEQGDSAMYLCASSFRPDEQYFGPGTRLTVT.